Listed below are T cell receptor beta chains from one sample, sequenced in a study of blood T cell repertoires in COVID-19. The method was immunoSEQ multiplex PCR; TCRdb's version includes in-frame clones alone and lacks a portion of them. The sample records around 100,000 clones, 85% to 95% being singletons. The sample was peripheral blood. These receptors all come from a man in his fifties with active COVID-19. The CDR3 runs from the conserved cysteine through the conserved F or W. A D gene is named only where the DNA matches it firmly. For some rows the clone size is stated as once, few or many, or as a class when expanded; others skip it.

v_call: TRBV19
clone_size: once
j_call: TRBJ2-6
d_call: .
cdr3_nt: TGTGCCAGTGCAGGGGTCTCTGGGGCCAACGTCCTGACTTTC
cdr3_aa: CASAGVSGANVLTF

v_call: TRBV3-1/TRBV3-2
clone_size: .
j_call: TRBJ1-2
d_call: .
cdr3_nt: TGTGCCAGCACCGCGGGGGAGTTCTATGGCTACACCTTC
cdr3_aa: CASTAGEFYGYTF

v_call: TRBV5-1
clone_size: .
j_call: TRBJ2-1
d_call: TRBD2
cdr3_nt: TGCGCCAGCAGCTCGTTTGGACTAGCGGGAGGTGAGCAGTTCTTC
cdr3_aa: CASSSFGLAGGEQFF

v_call: TRBV19
clone_size: .
j_call: TRBJ1-3
d_call: TRBD1
cdr3_nt: TGTGCCAGTAGGGGACAGCTCTCTGGAAACACCATATATTTT
cdr3_aa: CASRGQLSGNTIYF

v_call: TRBV5-1
clone_size: medium-sized
j_call: TRBJ2-1
d_call: .
cdr3_nt: TGCGCCAGCAGCTTGGACGGGAAACCCGATGAGCAGTTCTTC
cdr3_aa: CASSLDGKPDEQFF

v_call: TRBV3-1/TRBV3-2
clone_size: few
j_call: TRBJ2-7
d_call: TRBD1
cdr3_nt: TGTGCCAGCAGCCGGGACAGGGGGCACGAGCAGTACTTC
cdr3_aa: CASSRDRGHEQYF

v_call: TRBV5-1
clone_size: .
j_call: TRBJ2-7
d_call: TRBD1
cdr3_nt: TGCGCCAGCAGCTTGGGGACAGGGTGGTTGGACGAGCAGTACTTC
cdr3_aa: CASSLGTGWLDEQYF

v_call: TRBV7-9
clone_size: .
j_call: TRBJ1-4
d_call: TRBD1
cdr3_nt: TGTGCCAGCAGCTCGGACAGGGGAGGCGAAAAACTGTTTTTT
cdr3_aa: CASSSDRGGEKLFF

v_call: TRBV6-5
clone_size: .
j_call: TRBJ2-3
d_call: TRBD2
cdr3_nt: TGTGCCAGCAGACTAGCGGGAGCCCAGTCAGATACGCAGTATTTT
cdr3_aa: CASRLAGAQSDTQYF

v_call: TRBV12-3/TRBV12-4
clone_size: .
j_call: TRBJ2-1
d_call: TRBD2
cdr3_nt: TGTGCCAGCAGTTCGGGAGGTGAGCAGTTCTTC
cdr3_aa: CASSSGGEQFF

v_call: TRBV28
clone_size: .
j_call: TRBJ2-7
d_call: .
cdr3_nt: TGTGCCAGCATCCGAGGTGGTAGCAGCTACGAGCAGTACTTC
cdr3_aa: CASIRGGSSYEQYF

v_call: TRBV4-1
clone_size: .
j_call: TRBJ2-3
d_call: TRBD2
cdr3_nt: TGCGCCAGCAGCCTTAGACTAGCGGGAGGGGGAGATACGCAGTATTTT
cdr3_aa: CASSLRLAGGGDTQYF

v_call: TRBV4-1
clone_size: .
j_call: TRBJ2-1
d_call: .
cdr3_nt: TGCGCCAGCAGCCAAGGACAGCAATACAATGAGCAGTTCTTC
cdr3_aa: CASSQGQQYNEQFF

v_call: TRBV5-4
clone_size: .
j_call: TRBJ1-6
d_call: .
cdr3_nt: TGTGCCAGCAGGGGGGCAGGGGTTAATTCACCCCTCCACTTT
cdr3_aa: CASRGAGVNSPLHF

v_call: TRBV5-1
clone_size: .
j_call: TRBJ2-5
d_call: .
cdr3_nt: TGCGCCAGCAGCTTGGGGGACTTAAAGGTCCAGTACTTC
cdr3_aa: CASSLGDLKVQYF

v_call: TRBV6-5
clone_size: .
j_call: TRBJ1-4
d_call: .
cdr3_nt: TGTGCCAGCAGTCCCTATAATGCGGAAAAACTGTTTTTT
cdr3_aa: CASSPYNAEKLFF

v_call: TRBV28
clone_size: .
j_call: TRBJ1-2
d_call: .
cdr3_nt: TGTGCCAGCAGCCAATCTCACCGAGACATTTTCTATGGCTACACCTTC
cdr3_aa: CASSQSHRDIFYGYTF

v_call: TRBV15
clone_size: .
j_call: TRBJ2-7
d_call: TRBD1
cdr3_nt: TGTGCCACCAGCAGAGATTTATCCAGGGGGCCGGGCGAGCAGTACTTC
cdr3_aa: CATSRDLSRGPGEQYF

v_call: TRBV28
clone_size: .
j_call: TRBJ2-1
d_call: TRBD1
cdr3_nt: TGTGCCAGCAGTTTAAAACCGCCGGGACAGCGCTACAATGAGCAGTTCTTC
cdr3_aa: CASSLKPPGQRYNEQFF

v_call: TRBV19
clone_size: .
j_call: TRBJ1-3
d_call: .
cdr3_nt: TGTGCCAGTAGTACGACCGGGGGAAACACCATATATTTT
cdr3_aa: CASSTTGGNTIYF

v_call: TRBV10-3
clone_size: few
j_call: TRBJ2-7
d_call: TRBD1
cdr3_nt: TGTGCCACCGCAACCGGGACAGGGGTTATCTACGAGCAGTACTTC
cdr3_aa: CATATGTGVIYEQYF

v_call: TRBV6-5
clone_size: .
j_call: TRBJ2-2
d_call: .
cdr3_nt: TGTGCCAGCAGACGAGACACGAACACCGGGGAGCTGTTTTTT
cdr3_aa: CASRRDTNTGELFF

v_call: TRBV7-2
clone_size: .
j_call: TRBJ2-3
d_call: TRBD1
cdr3_nt: TGTGCCAGCAGCCCTAAATGGACAGGTGATACGCAGTATTTT
cdr3_aa: CASSPKWTGDTQYF

v_call: TRBV4-2
clone_size: .
j_call: TRBJ2-7
d_call: TRBD1
cdr3_nt: TGTGCCAGCAGCCAAGCCTCCGGGACAGCCTCCTACGAGCAGTACTTC
cdr3_aa: CASSQASGTASYEQYF

v_call: TRBV24-1
clone_size: .
j_call: TRBJ2-2
d_call: TRBD1
cdr3_nt: TGTGCCACCAGTGATTCCGGACAGGGAAGAACCGGGGAGCTGTTTTTT
cdr3_aa: CATSDSGQGRTGELFF

v_call: TRBV11-2
clone_size: .
j_call: TRBJ2-5
d_call: .
cdr3_nt: TGTGCCAGCAGCCCTCGGGGAAGGAACCTATACCAAGAGACCCAGTACTTC
cdr3_aa: CASSPRGRNLYQETQYF

v_call: TRBV6-5
clone_size: .
j_call: TRBJ1-1
d_call: .
cdr3_nt: TGTGCCAGCACCCAGGCTAGGGGCACTGAAGCTTTCTTT
cdr3_aa: CASTQARGTEAFF

v_call: TRBV30
clone_size: .
j_call: TRBJ1-2
d_call: TRBD1
cdr3_nt: TGTGCCTGGAGTGTACGGGACAGGCGGGGTCTATGGTATGGCTACACCTTC
cdr3_aa: CAWSVRDRRGLWYGYTF

v_call: TRBV30
clone_size: .
j_call: TRBJ1-3
d_call: .
cdr3_nt: TGTGCCTGGGCCCCGGACAGCGAAGGAAACACCATATATTTT
cdr3_aa: CAWAPDSEGNTIYF

v_call: TRBV9
clone_size: .
j_call: TRBJ2-2
d_call: TRBD1
cdr3_nt: TGTGCCAGCAGCGGGAGGACAGGGGGCACCGGGGAGCTGTTTTTT
cdr3_aa: CASSGRTGGTGELFF

v_call: TRBV5-5
clone_size: .
j_call: TRBJ2-1
d_call: .
cdr3_nt: TGTGCCAGCAGCTTGGACATCTCCTACAATGAGCAGTTCTTC
cdr3_aa: CASSLDISYNEQFF

v_call: TRBV28
clone_size: .
j_call: TRBJ2-7
d_call: .
cdr3_nt: TGTGCCAGCAGTTTAGTAGGGGGTCTCTACGAGCAGTACTTC
cdr3_aa: CASSLVGGLYEQYF

v_call: TRBV4-1
clone_size: .
j_call: TRBJ1-2
d_call: TRBD1
cdr3_nt: TGCGCCAGCAGCTCAAAGCGGACAGGGGGATCTTATGGCTACACCTTC
cdr3_aa: CASSSKRTGGSYGYTF

v_call: TRBV14
clone_size: .
j_call: TRBJ1-2
d_call: .
cdr3_nt: TGTGCCAGCAGCGCCCTTAAGCTCGGAGGCGGGTTTGGCTACACCTTC
cdr3_aa: CASSALKLGGGFGYTF

v_call: TRBV19
clone_size: .
j_call: TRBJ1-1
d_call: TRBD1
cdr3_nt: TGTGCCAGTACCGGGACAGGGAACACTGAAGCTTTCTTT
cdr3_aa: CASTGTGNTEAFF

v_call: TRBV19
clone_size: .
j_call: TRBJ2-2
d_call: .
cdr3_nt: TGTGCCAGTATGAACAGGGACACCGGGGAGCTGTTTTTT
cdr3_aa: CASMNRDTGELFF

v_call: TRBV6-6
clone_size: .
j_call: TRBJ2-1
d_call: .
cdr3_nt: TGTGCCAGCAGTCCCAGATATGAGCAGTTCTTC
cdr3_aa: CASSPRYEQFF

v_call: TRBV28
clone_size: once
j_call: TRBJ1-1
d_call: TRBD1
cdr3_nt: TGTGCCAGCGCACAGGGGCTGTATACTGAAGCTTTCTTT
cdr3_aa: CASAQGLYTEAFF

v_call: TRBV19
clone_size: .
j_call: TRBJ2-5
d_call: TRBD2
cdr3_nt: TGTGCCAGTAGTATGGGACTAGCGGGACCCTCCGCCCAGTACTTC
cdr3_aa: CASSMGLAGPSAQYF

v_call: TRBV11-2
clone_size: .
j_call: TRBJ2-3
d_call: .
cdr3_nt: TGTGCCAGCAACCGGGGCACAGATACGCAGTATTTT
cdr3_aa: CASNRGTDTQYF

v_call: TRBV7-9
clone_size: .
j_call: TRBJ1-2
d_call: .
cdr3_nt: TGTGCCAGCAGCTTAGAACAAATTAACTATGGCTACACCTTC
cdr3_aa: CASSLEQINYGYTF

v_call: TRBV9
clone_size: once
j_call: TRBJ2-1
d_call: TRBD2
cdr3_nt: TGTGCCAGCAGCGCCTGGGTTAGCGGGGGAAACAATGAGCAGTTCTTC
cdr3_aa: CASSAWVSGGNNEQFF

v_call: TRBV6-6
clone_size: .
j_call: TRBJ2-7
d_call: .
cdr3_nt: TGTGCCAGCCAGGGTCTGGGGTACGAGCAGTACTTC
cdr3_aa: CASQGLGYEQYF

v_call: TRBV10-1
clone_size: .
j_call: TRBJ2-2
d_call: .
cdr3_nt: TGCGCCAGCAGGTTAAGACAGGTCACCGGGGAGCTGTTTTTT
cdr3_aa: CASRLRQVTGELFF

v_call: TRBV4-1
clone_size: .
j_call: TRBJ2-7
d_call: TRBD1
cdr3_nt: TGCGCCAGCAGCCAAGAAATTGGGACAGAAACAAACAAAATTTTACGATTTCTGCAGTACTTC
cdr3_aa: CASSQEIGTETNKILRFLQYF

v_call: TRBV5-1
clone_size: .
j_call: TRBJ2-7
d_call: .
cdr3_nt: TGCGCCAGCAGCATTGGGTACGGAGCGGAGACCTACGAGCAGTACTTC
cdr3_aa: CASSIGYGAETYEQYF

v_call: TRBV24-1
clone_size: .
j_call: TRBJ2-1
d_call: .
cdr3_nt: TGTGCCACTAGGGCGGGACAGTCGCGCTACAATGAGCAGTTCTTC
cdr3_aa: CATRAGQSRYNEQFF

v_call: TRBV28
clone_size: once
j_call: TRBJ1-4
d_call: TRBD1
cdr3_nt: TGTGCCAGCAGCCCCGCTGTGGGACAGGGGGCTTTAACTAATGAAAAACTGTTTTTT
cdr3_aa: CASSPAVGQGALTNEKLFF

v_call: TRBV5-1
clone_size: .
j_call: TRBJ1-5
d_call: .
cdr3_nt: TGCGCCAGCAGCTTGGAGCGGAATCAGCCCCAGCATTTT
cdr3_aa: CASSLERNQPQHF

v_call: TRBV6-1
clone_size: .
j_call: TRBJ2-3
d_call: .
cdr3_nt: TGTGCCAGCAGTGAGGGGGCTTTAGGGGCAGATACGCAGTATTTT
cdr3_aa: CASSEGALGADTQYF

v_call: TRBV28
clone_size: .
j_call: TRBJ1-2
d_call: .
cdr3_nt: TGTGCCAGCAGTTTAGTCGGTAACTATGGCTACACCTTC
cdr3_aa: CASSLVGNYGYTF

v_call: TRBV19
clone_size: .
j_call: TRBJ2-6
d_call: .
cdr3_nt: TGTGCCAGTAGCGACTACTCTGGGGCCAACGTCCTGACTTTC
cdr3_aa: CASSDYSGANVLTF

v_call: TRBV9
clone_size: .
j_call: TRBJ2-2
d_call: .
cdr3_nt: TGTGCCAGCAGCAGAGGAGTCGCCGGGGAGCTGTTTTTT
cdr3_aa: CASSRGVAGELFF

v_call: TRBV19
clone_size: .
j_call: TRBJ2-7
d_call: .
cdr3_nt: TGTGCCAGTAGTAACCCGGTCTCGGAGGGCTACGAGCAGTACTTC
cdr3_aa: CASSNPVSEGYEQYF

v_call: TRBV7-9
clone_size: once
j_call: TRBJ2-7
d_call: TRBD2
cdr3_nt: TGTGCCAGCAGCTTAGCGGAGGGACTAGCCTTTCCCTACGAGCAGTACTTC
cdr3_aa: CASSLAEGLAFPYEQYF